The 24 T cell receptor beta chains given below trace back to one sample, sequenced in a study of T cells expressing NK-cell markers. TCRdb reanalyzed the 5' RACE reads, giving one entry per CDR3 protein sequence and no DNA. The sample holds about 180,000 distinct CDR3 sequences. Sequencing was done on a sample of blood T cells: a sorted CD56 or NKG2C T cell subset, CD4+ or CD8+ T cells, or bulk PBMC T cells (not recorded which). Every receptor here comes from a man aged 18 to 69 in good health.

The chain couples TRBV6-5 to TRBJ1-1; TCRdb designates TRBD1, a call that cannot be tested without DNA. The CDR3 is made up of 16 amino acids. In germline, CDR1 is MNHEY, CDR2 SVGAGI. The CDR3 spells CASSYYNRGTNTEAFF.

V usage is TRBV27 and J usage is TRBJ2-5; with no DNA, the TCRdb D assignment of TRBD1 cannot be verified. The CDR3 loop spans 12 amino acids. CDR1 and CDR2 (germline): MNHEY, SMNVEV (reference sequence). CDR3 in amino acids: CASQGGEETQYF.

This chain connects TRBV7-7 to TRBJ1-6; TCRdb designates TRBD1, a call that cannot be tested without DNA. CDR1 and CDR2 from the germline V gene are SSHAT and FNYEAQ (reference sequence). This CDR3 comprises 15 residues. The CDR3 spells CASSLGDRAESPLHF.

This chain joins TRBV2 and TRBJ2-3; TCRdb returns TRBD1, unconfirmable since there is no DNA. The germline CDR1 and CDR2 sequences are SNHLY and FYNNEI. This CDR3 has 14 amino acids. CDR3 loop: CATKDPIGADTQYF.

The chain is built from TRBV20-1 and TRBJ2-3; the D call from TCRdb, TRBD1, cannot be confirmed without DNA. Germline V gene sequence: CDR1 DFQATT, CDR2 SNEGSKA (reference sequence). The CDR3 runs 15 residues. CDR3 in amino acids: CSARVGGGDVDTQYF.

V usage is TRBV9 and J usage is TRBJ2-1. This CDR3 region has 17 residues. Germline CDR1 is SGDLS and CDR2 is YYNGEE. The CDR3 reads CASSDHISGRWHNEQFF.

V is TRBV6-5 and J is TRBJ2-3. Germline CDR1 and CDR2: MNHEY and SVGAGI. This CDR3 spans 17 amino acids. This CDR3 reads CASSYAERLAGTDTQYF.

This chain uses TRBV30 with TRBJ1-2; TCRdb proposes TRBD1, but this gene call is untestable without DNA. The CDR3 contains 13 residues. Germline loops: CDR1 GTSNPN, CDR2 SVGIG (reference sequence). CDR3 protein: CAWSVQGTYGYTF.

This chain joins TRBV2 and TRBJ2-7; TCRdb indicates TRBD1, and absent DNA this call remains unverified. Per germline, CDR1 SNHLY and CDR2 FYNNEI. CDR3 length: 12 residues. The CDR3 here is CASEGQEYEQYF.

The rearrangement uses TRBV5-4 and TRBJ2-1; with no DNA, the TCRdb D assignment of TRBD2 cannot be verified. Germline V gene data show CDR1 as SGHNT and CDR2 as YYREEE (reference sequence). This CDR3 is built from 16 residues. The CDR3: CASSLAWRGGYNEQFF.

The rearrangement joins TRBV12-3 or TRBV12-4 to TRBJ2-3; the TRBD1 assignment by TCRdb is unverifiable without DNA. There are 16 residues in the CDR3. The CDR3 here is CASSMDRGLRTDTQYF.

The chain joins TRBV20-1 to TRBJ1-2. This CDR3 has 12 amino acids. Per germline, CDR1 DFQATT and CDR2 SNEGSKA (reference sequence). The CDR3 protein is CSAPTNPYGYTF.

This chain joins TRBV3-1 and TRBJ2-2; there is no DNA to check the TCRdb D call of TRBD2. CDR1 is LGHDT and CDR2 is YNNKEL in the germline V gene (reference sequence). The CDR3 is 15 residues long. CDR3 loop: CASRSSGVNTGELFF. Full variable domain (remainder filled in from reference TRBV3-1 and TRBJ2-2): DTAVSQTPKYLVTQMGNDKSIKCEQNLGHDTMYWYKQDSKKFLKIMFSYNNKELIINETVPNRFSPKSPDKAHLNLHINSLELGDSAVYFCASRSSGVNTGELFFGEGSRLTVL.

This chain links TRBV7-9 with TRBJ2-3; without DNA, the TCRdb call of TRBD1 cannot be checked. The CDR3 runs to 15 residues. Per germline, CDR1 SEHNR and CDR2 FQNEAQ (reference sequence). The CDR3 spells CASRAGVTSTDTQYF.

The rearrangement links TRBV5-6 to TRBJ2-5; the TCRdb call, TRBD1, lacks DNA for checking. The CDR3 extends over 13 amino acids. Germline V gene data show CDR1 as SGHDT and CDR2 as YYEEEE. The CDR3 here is CASSLPGEETQYF.

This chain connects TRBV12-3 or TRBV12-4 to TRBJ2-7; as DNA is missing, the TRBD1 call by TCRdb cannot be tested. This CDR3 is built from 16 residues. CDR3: CASSPRDTQSTYEQYF.

The chain's CDR3 is CASSPGQEQYF. The rearrangement uses TRBV4-1 and TRBJ2-7; as DNA is missing, the TRBD1 call by TCRdb cannot be tested. CDR3 size: 11 residues. Germline lookup yields CDR1 MGHRA and CDR2 YSYEKL.

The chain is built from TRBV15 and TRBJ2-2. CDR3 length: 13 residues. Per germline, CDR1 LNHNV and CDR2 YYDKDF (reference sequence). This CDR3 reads CATSRDMTGELFF.

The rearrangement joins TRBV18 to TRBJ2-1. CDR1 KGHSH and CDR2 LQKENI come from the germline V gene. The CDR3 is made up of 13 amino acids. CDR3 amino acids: CASSGSVWNEQFF.

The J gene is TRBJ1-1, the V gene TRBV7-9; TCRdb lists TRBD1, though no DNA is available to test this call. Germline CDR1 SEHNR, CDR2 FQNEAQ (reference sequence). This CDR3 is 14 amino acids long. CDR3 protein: CASSLEDRFPEAFF.

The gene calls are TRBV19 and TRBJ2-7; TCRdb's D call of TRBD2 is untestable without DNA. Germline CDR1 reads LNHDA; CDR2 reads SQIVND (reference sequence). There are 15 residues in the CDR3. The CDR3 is CASSMNLAGLYEQYF.

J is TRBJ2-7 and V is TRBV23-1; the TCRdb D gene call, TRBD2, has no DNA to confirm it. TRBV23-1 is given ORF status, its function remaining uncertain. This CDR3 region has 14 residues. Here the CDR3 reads CASRAGLHSYEQYF.

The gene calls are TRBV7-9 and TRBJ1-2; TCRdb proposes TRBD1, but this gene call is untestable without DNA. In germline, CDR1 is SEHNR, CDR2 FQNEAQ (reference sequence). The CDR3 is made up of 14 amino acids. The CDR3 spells CASSYGDVNYGYTF.

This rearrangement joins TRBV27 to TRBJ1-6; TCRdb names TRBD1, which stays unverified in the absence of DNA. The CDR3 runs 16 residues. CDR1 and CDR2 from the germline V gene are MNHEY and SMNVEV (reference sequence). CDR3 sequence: CASSPWESSYNSPLHF.